These T cell receptor beta chains were read from a single sample in a study of blood T cell repertoires in COVID-19. Produced via immunoSEQ multiplex PCR; TCRdb's table is partial and in-frame only. The table lists 350,000 to 400,000 clones, just under 90% of them singletons. The sequencing sample was made of PBMCs or T cells enriched from blood (not recorded which). These receptors originate from a woman between 25 and 40 years old who had recovered from COVID-19. The CDR3 runs from the conserved cysteine through the conserved F or W. Each record gives: D gene, J gene, clone size, V gene, CDR3 protein, CDR3 DNA. The D gene is left open where the match is weak. Clone size is stated in some rows and not others, as once, few, many or a class when expanded.

TRBD2 TRBJ2-5 - TRBV28 CASTRGGSPETQYF TGTGCCAGCACCCGCGGGGGGAGTCCTGAGACCCAGTACTTC
- TRBJ1-1 - TRBV19 CASSVQRETEAFF TGTGCCAGTAGTGTACAAAGGGAGACTGAAGCTTTCTTT
TRBD1 TRBJ1-6 - TRBV4-2 CASSHVPGQGFENSPLHF TGTGCCAGCAGCCATGTTCCGGGACAGGGATTCGAGAATTCACCCCTCCACTTT
- TRBJ2-7 - TRBV12-5 CASSLGRGGYEQYF TGTGCTAGCAGTCTGGGGAGAGGGGGCTACGAGCAGTACTTC
- TRBJ2-7 - TRBV5-1 CASSSGVGNEQYF TGCGCCAGCAGCTCCGGTGTCGGGAACGAGCAGTACTTC
- TRBJ1-1 - TRBV30 CAWSYGGTEAFF TGTGCCTGGAGTTACGGGGGCACTGAAGCTTTCTTT
- TRBJ2-5 - TRBV7-9 CASSFGGQGTQYF TGTGCCAGCAGCTTCGGCGGTCAGGGGACCCAGTACTTC
- TRBJ1-4 - TRBV5-1 CASSFDRPLEKLFF TGCGCCAGCAGCTTTGACAGGCCTTTGGAAAAACTGTTTTTT
- TRBJ2-7 - TRBV29-1 CSVRVGEQYF TGCAGCGTCCGGGTGGGCGAGCAGTACTTC
- TRBJ1-1 - TRBV29-1 CSVEEGYRSEAFF TGCAGCGTTGAGGAGGGGTATAGGTCTGAAGCTTTCTTT
- TRBJ2-4 - TRBV2 CASSVRENIQYF TGTGCCAGCAGTGTGCGGGAAAACATTCAGTACTTC
TRBD1 TRBJ1-3 - TRBV19 CASSTTGGSGNTIYF TGTGCCAGTAGTACTACAGGGGGATCTGGAAACACCATATATTTT
- TRBJ1-1 - TRBV28 CASTRGGWGEAFF TGTGCCAGCACTCGAGGAGGGTGGGGCGAAGCTTTCTTT
TRBD1 TRBJ1-2 - TRBV7-6 CASSPPGTDYGYTF TGTGCCAGCAGCCCCCCAGGGACAGACTATGGCTACACCTTC
- TRBJ1-1 - TRBV14 CASSQDVWGGYGNTEAFF TGTGCCAGCAGCCAAGATGTATGGGGGGGATACGGGAACACTGAAGCTTTCTTT
TRBD1 TRBJ1-5 - TRBV18 CASSTGWNQPQHF TGTGCCAGCTCGACAGGGTGGAATCAGCCCCAGCATTTT
- TRBJ2-3 - TRBV29-1 CSVEDSAGDTQYF TGCAGCGTTGAAGATAGCGCGGGGGATACGCAGTATTTT
- TRBJ1-5 - TRBV24-1 CATSRSHNQPQHF TGTGCCACCAGTAGATCACATAATCAGCCCCAGCATTTT
- TRBJ1-3 - TRBV9 CASSQRRDSGNTIYF TGTGCCAGCAGCCAACGACGGGACTCTGGAAACACCATATATTTT
TRBD2 TRBJ2-7 - TRBV19 CASGTSGSSYEQYF TGTGCCAGTGGGACTAGCGGCTCCTCCTACGAGCAGTACTTC
- TRBJ2-1 - TRBV5-4 CASSFGGPTYNEQFF TGTGCCAGCAGCTTTGGAGGGCCCACCTACAATGAGCAGTTCTTC
- TRBJ1-1 - TRBV9 CASSGGVGTFF TGTGCCAGCAGCGGGGGGGTTGGCACTTTCTTT
TRBD1 TRBJ2-3 - TRBV5-1 CASSPGTGPDTQYF TGCGCCAGCAGCCCAGGGACAGGGCCAGATACGCAGTATTTT
- TRBJ2-5 - TRBV5-1 CASSLAAGLQETQYF TGCGCCAGCAGCTTGGCGGCTGGGCTCCAAGAGACCCAGTACTTC
- TRBJ2-2 - TRBV7-9 CASSPTTDTGELFF TGTGCCAGCAGCCCAACCACAGACACCGGGGAGCTGTTTTTT
- TRBJ2-1 - TRBV10-3 CAISESRDSYNEQFF TGTGCCATCAGTGAGTCGCGGGACAGCTACAATGAGCAGTTCTTC
- TRBJ2-1 - TRBV19 CASTSAVFNEQFF TGTGCCAGTACTTCAGCGGTTTTCAATGAGCAGTTCTTC
- TRBJ1-5 - TRBV6-5 CASRSTYSNQPQHF TGTGCCAGTAGGAGCACCTATAGCAATCAGCCCCAGCATTTT
TRBD1 TRBJ2-3 - TRBV5-4 CASRQTRGRSSTDTQYF TGTGCCAGCAGACAAACCAGGGGGCGCAGTAGCACAGATACGCAGTATTTT
- TRBJ2-1 - TRBV19 CASSIIGPNNEQFF TGTGCCAGTAGTATTATTGGGCCGAACAATGAGCAGTTCTTC
- TRBJ1-1 - TRBV2 CASSAGRQNTEAFF TGTGCCAGCAGCGCGGGACGGCAGAACACTGAAGCTTTCTTT
TRBD2 TRBJ2-2 - TRBV10-2 CASSSGRGSGELFF TGCGCCAGCAGTAGCGGGAGGGGTTCCGGGGAGCTGTTTTTT
TRBD2 TRBJ2-5 - TRBV19 CASTSGGRQETQYF TGTGCCAGCACTAGCGGGGGGCGACAAGAGACCCAGTACTTC
- TRBJ1-5 - TRBV27 CASSLAGFEQPQHF TGTGCCAGCAGTTTGGCGGGTTTCGAACAGCCCCAGCATTTT
TRBD2 TRBJ2-3 - TRBV4-1 CASSQSAGFGTDTQYF TGCGCCAGCAGCCAATCAGCGGGGTTCGGCACAGATACGCAGTATTTT
- TRBJ2-2 - TRBV25-1 CASSDPRQGGDTGELFF TGTGCCAGCAGTGACCCCCGACAGGGCGGGGACACCGGGGAGCTGTTTTTT
- TRBJ2-1 once TRBV7-3 CASSLFAVDEQFF TGTGCCAGCAGCTTATTTGCGGTGGATGAGCAGTTCTTC
- TRBJ1-5 - TRBV6-5 CASSYSPGNQPQHF TGTGCCAGCAGTTACTCGCCAGGGAACCAGCCCCAGCATTTT
- TRBJ2-2 - TRBV25-1 CASSEYEAGELFF TGTGCCAGCAGTGAATATGAGGCCGGGGAGCTGTTTTTT
- TRBJ1-1 - TRBV5-6 CASRGEGLNTEAFF TGTGCCAGCAGAGGGGAGGGCCTGAACACTGAAGCTTTCTTT
TRBD1 TRBJ2-7 - TRBV6-5 CASRDPGQGGYEQYF TGTGCCAGCAGAGATCCGGGACAGGGAGGCTACGAGCAGTACTTC
TRBD1 TRBJ2-1 - TRBV18 CASSPRDRGVDEQFF TGTGCCAGCTCTCCCCGGGACAGGGGGGTGGATGAGCAGTTCTTC
TRBD1 TRBJ2-5 once TRBV10-3 CAISNPGTEKETQYF TGTGCCATCAGTAACCCCGGGACAGAGAAAGAGACCCAGTACTTC
- TRBJ2-7 - TRBV9 CASSEEAQSSYEQYF TGTGCCAGCAGCGAGGAAGCGCAGAGCTCCTACGAGCAGTACTTC
TRBD2 TRBJ2-4 - TRBV18 CASSPPGRVQNIQYF TGTGCCAGCTCACCACCGGGGAGGGTGCAAAACATTCAGTACTTC
TRBD1 TRBJ2-1 - TRBV7-9 CASSFTDRANEQFF TGTGCCAGCAGCTTCACTGACAGGGCTAATGAGCAGTTCTTC
TRBD1 TRBJ1-1 - TRBV4-1 CASSHSQGLNTEAFF TGCGCCAGCAGCCATTCACAGGGGTTGAACACTGAAGCTTTCTTT
TRBD1 TRBJ1-2 - TRBV4-1 CASSQPTGAARGYTF TGCGCCAGCAGCCAACCGACAGGGGCCGCGCGAGGCTACACCTTC
- TRBJ1-2 - TRBV19 CASSRGTRGYTF TGTGCCAGTAGTAGGGGGACTCGCGGCTACACCTTC
- TRBJ2-7 - TRBV19 CASRGGDLSYEQYF TGTGCCAGTAGGGGAGGAGACTTATCCTACGAGCAGTACTTC
- TRBJ1-5 - TRBV11-2 CASSPVTRGYSNQPQHF TGTGCCAGCAGTCCCGTCACAAGGGGGTATAGCAATCAGCCCCAGCATTTT
TRBD1 TRBJ1-6 - TRBV2 CASSVDRENSPLHF TGTGCCAGCAGTGTCGACAGGGAGAATTCACCCCTCCACTTT